The TCR beta chain under discussion was sequenced for a study of blood T cell repertoires in COVID-19. Germline CDR1 reads SEHNR; CDR2 reads FQNEAQ (reference sequence). J lost 5 bases, V lost 3 bases, and 3 bases had no gene match. This CDR3 is built from 14 residues. The data were produced by immunoSEQ multiplex PCR, yet TCRdb's version contains in-frame clones alone and is incomplete. The top ten hold over 3.5% of the sample, which has fewer than 200,000 clones, roughly 87% seen once. This clone was seen just once. Source material: peripheral blood. This receptor was taken from a woman in her sixties who had recovered from COVID-19. The genes are TRBV7-9 and TRBJ2-1; TRBD1 aligns across 8 bases. The CDR3 DNA reads as TGTGCCAGCAGCTTCGGGACAGGAGACAATGAGCAGTTCTTC. It yields the protein CASSFGTGDNEQFF.